This T cell receptor (beta chain) was recorded in a study of T cells after yellow fever vaccination (dated by TCRdb to between 2018 and 2021). Turning to the overall study: Libraries from fractions with low cell numbers were prepared with the SMART-Seq v4 Ultra Low Input RNA kit. To follow T-cell clones before and after both primary and booster YFV17D yellow fever vaccination, bulk TCR alpha and beta repertoires underwent longitudinal sequencing. Two healthy male donors made up the cohort, one aged 18 to 29 years and the other aged 30 to 39 years. Bulk PBMC replicates and cell subsets were isolated from blood drawn at multiple timepoints before and after both primary and secondary immunization.

Explained via the paper, the treatment or condition label denotes: live attenuated yellow fever vaccine strain. At every blood-draw timepoint, two biological replicates of bulk PBMCs were collected. A standard Ficoll-Paque protocol was used to isolate PBMCs from peripheral blood. RNA was extracted with TriZol from bulk PBMCs, CD4 and CD8 fractions, and dextramer-positive and dextramer-negative fractions. This clonotype was observed a single time. Its antigen remains undetermined. No quality values exist for individual bases; no much larger clone is one base distant. A single read offers scant evidence. Synthesis of TCR cDNA relied on 5'RACE template switching, a step that introduced a universal primer site along with unique molecular identifiers. Priming for cDNA synthesis came from both the TCR alpha and TCR beta constant segments. Library amplification involved two PCR steps, and the second step added sample barcodes and sequencing adapters. Sequencing of the libraries was done on either Illumina HiSeq 2500 (2x100 bp) or NovaSeq (2x150 bp). The study's own analysis went as follows. MIGEC handled demultiplexing of reads and collapsing into UMI consensus sequences, while MiXCR performed V(D)J alignment. Vaccine-responding clonotypes were defined with edgeR using replicate PBMC samples, requiring FDR below 0.01 and a log2 fold change above 5 up to day 15. Bulk clonotypes were assigned CD4 or CD8 identity according to which sequenced CD4 or CD8 repertoire held them at higher abundance. The public reads were quality trimmed at Q25 with fastp and then assembled into clones with MiXCR by TCRdb, keeping productive beta chains. Every CDR3 protein is listed once, alongside the most common genes and DNA of its rows. What appears here as the V and J calls and clone size reflects TCRdb's work, not the paper's. The sample records approximately 510,000 distinct CDR3 sequences, 21% of which are singletons. 15% to 20% of the sample belongs to the ten largest clones.

The paper as a whole reports these results and caveats: After the booster, most of the clones that had expanded following primary vaccination were detected again (roughly 97% of CD4 and around 90% of CD8), which suggests that memory was broadly maintained. Compared with the primary T-cell response, the secondary T-cell response was weaker but faster, peaking on day 5 rather than day 15. A small share of clonotypes occurred in both CD4 and CD8 compartments, likely arising from convergent recombination. Because abundant contaminating clonotypes from the bulk population could be contained in FACS-sorted repertoires, computational filtering was required. Because the study included only a couple of donors, the extent to which the findings can be generalized is limited.

V and J are truncated by 1 base and 4 bases respectively, leaving an intervening sequence of 19 bases. The CDR3 goes from the cysteine to the phenylalanine over 17 residues. Only the CDR3 DNA is retained, 51 bases long and in frame from the first base. Reading the germline V gene (reference sequence) gives CDR1 LGHDT and CDR2 YNNKEL. The receptor was derived from a young man who received the YFV17D yellow fever vaccine. This chain is built from TRBV3-1 and TRBJ2-5; the D region possibly corresponds to TRBD2 (6 bases align). Here the sequenced sample was PBMCs, taken approximately 22 days after the first yellow fever vaccination. CDR3 reads: CASSQVSAGRVRETQYF. The nucleotide sequence reads as follows: TGTGCCAGCAGCCAAGTATCCGCGGGGAGAGTTAGAGAGACCCAGTACTTC.